This T cell receptor beta chain was obtained from a study of CD8 T cells in ankylosing spondylitis. Germline loops: CDR1 MDHEN, CDR2 SYDVKM. CDR3 length: 12 amino acids. Trimming shortened V by 6 bases and J by 1 base, and 6 bases separated the two germline ends. Quantitative 5'-RACE with molecular barcodes produced the TCR beta libraries. TCRdb re-analysed the 5' RACE reads in MiXCR, keeping a single row per CDR3 protein. The sample holds about 160,000 distinct CDR3 sequences, around 19% seen once. Ten or more counts support this clonotype. The source is a male donor with ankylosing spondylitis or in good health (not recorded which). The sample consisted of blood, either unsorted or a sorted T cell fraction (not recorded which). V and J are TRBV28 and TRBJ1-1; no clear D gene. CDR3 bases: TGTGCCAGCAGACGGTCGAACACTGAAGCTTTCTTT. This gives the protein CASRRSNTEAFF.